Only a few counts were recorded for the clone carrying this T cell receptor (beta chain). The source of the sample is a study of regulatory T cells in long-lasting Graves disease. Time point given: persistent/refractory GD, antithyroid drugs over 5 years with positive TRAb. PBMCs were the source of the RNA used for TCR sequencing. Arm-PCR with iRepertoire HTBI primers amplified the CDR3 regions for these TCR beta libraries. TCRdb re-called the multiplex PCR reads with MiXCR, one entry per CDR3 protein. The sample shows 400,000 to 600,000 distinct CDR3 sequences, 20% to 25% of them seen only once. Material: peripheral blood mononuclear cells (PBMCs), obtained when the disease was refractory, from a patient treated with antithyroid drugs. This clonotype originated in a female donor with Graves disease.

The CDR3: CASSWTGQPNQPQHF. The CDR3 DNA reads TGTGCCAGCAGCTGGACAGGGCAGCCTAATCAGCCCCAGCATTTT. The chain recombines TRBV6-1 with TRBJ1-5, with TRBD1 identical over 8 bases. This CDR3 contains 15 residues. The germline CDR1 and CDR2 sequences are MNHNS and SASEGT. V lost 6 bases to trimming and J lost 4 bases; unmatched junction nucleotides: 8.